This T cell receptor beta chain came from a study of somatic mutations in cytotoxic T cells in rheumatoid arthritis. Flow cytometry was used to check the purity of CD4+ and CD8+ cells, which had been isolated by positive magnetic bead selection. The CDR3 consists of 13 residues. CDR1 and CDR2 from the germline V gene are MNHEY and SMNVEV (reference sequence). The V segment lost 3 bases and the J segment 2 bases; nucleotides outside the gene matches: 0. This table comes from immunoSEQ multiplex PCR, and its TCRdb copy is limited to in-frame clones, with some not included. The data contain 15,000 or so clones, 78% of them singletons.

The TCR sequence derives from an adult with rheumatoid arthritis. The gene calls are TRBV27 and TRBJ2-7, with 8 nucleotides matching TRBD1. Source material: CD8+ T cells sorted from blood. The CDR3 is CASSLTGAYEQYF. For the CDR3, the DNA is TGTGCCAGCAGTTTGACAGGGGCCTACGAGCAGTACTTC.